This T cell receptor (beta chain) comes out of a study of CD8 T cell repertoires and HIV-1 epitope variants. Study-level background: Controls were a CMV, EBV and flu pool, Ebola AY9, and no peptide. A 10-day culture received IL-2, IL-7 and IL-15 on days 3 and 7. The baseline condition was 1M T cells left uncultured.

This clone showed up just a few times. Antigen specificity is unknown. Clones were sequenced by immunoSEQ multiplex PCR, and TCRdb holds only the in-frame ones, with some missing. The repertoire holds 6,000 or so clones, with roughly 65% as singletons. Germline V gene lookup returns CDR1 PRHDT and CDR2 FYEKMQ (reference sequence). The length of the CDR3 is 18 residues. The trim removed 3 bases at V and 9 bases at J, leaving 15 bases unmatched. Points from the study as a whole: Most of the nine antigen-specific clonotypes appeared cross-reactive to autologous or escape variants.

The receptor comes from a male donor with HIV. Sequenced: cultured CD8+ T cells derived from PBMCs. This chain connects TRBV13 to TRBJ2-1; 12 bases map to TRBD2. CDR3 amino acids: CASSFLASGGAVQGEQFF. In DNA, the CDR3 is TGTGCCAGCAGCTTCCTGGCTAGCGGGGGGGCGGTTCAAGGTGAGCAGTTCTTC.